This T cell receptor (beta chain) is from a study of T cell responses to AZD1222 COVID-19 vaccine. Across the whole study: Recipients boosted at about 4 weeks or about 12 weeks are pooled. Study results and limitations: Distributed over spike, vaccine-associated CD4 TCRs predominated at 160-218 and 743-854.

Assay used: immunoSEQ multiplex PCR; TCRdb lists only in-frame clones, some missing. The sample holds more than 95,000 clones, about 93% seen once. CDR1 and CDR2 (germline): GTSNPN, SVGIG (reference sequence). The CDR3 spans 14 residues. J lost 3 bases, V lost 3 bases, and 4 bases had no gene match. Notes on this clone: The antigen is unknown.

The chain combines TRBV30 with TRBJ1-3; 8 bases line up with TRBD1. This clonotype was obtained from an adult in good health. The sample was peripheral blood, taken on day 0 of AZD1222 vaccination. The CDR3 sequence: CAWRPGQGGNTIYF. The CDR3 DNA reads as TGTGCCTGGAGGCCCGGACAGGGTGGAAACACCATATATTTT.